The sequence of this TCR beta chain was determined in a study of shared clonotypes between healthy human individuals. Broader study findings: The study's rarefaction showed incomplete sorted-subset sequencing despite large depth. Some naive CD4 clonotypes, around 4.9%, turned up in common across a few donors.

Between the trimmed V and J ends, which lost 6 bases and 5 bases, there was a span of 13 bases. Germline values: CDR1 SNHLY, CDR2 FYNNEI. The CDR3 runs 13 residues. The repertoire was sequenced with immunoSEQ multiplex PCR; TCRdb's copy has only in-frame clones and lacks some. The sample contains about 2.4 million clones, over 85% of which appear only once. Donors were healthy HIV-negative adults without recent acute infections or vaccinations. A word on this clone: No antigen is known for it. Other DNA sequences in the same sample also yield this CDR3.

The chain uses TRBV2 and TRBJ2-5; maybe TRBD1 (8 bases). This sequence originates from a young man in good health. Sequenced sample: naive CD4+ T cells sorted from blood. As for subset: CD45RA+ positively selected. DNA for the CDR3: TGTGCCAGCAGAGGACAGGGAGGGGAGACCCAGTACTTC. Translated, it gives CASRGQGGETQYF.